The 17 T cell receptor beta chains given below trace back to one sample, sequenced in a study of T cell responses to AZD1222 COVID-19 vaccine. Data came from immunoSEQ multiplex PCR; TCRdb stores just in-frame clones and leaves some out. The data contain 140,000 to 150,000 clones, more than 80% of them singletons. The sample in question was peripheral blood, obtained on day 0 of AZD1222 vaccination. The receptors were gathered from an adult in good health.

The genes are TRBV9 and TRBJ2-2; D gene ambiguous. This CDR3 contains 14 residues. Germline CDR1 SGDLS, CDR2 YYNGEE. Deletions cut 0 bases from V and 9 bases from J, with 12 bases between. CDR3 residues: CASSVALGFRELFF. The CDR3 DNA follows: TGTGCCAGCAGCGTAGCTCTGGGCTTCAGGGAGCTGTTTTTT.

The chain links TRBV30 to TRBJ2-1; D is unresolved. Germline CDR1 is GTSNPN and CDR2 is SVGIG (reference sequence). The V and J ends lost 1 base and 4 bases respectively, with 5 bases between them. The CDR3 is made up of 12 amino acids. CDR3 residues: CAWSDPYNEQFF. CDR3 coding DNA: TGTGCCTGGAGTGACCCGTACAATGAGCAGTTCTTC. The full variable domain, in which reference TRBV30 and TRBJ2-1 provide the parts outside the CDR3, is SQTIHQWPATLVQPVGSPLSLECTVEGTSNPNLYWYRQAAGRGLQLLFYSVGIGQISSEVPQNLSASRPQDRQFILSSKKLLLSDSGFYLCAWSDPYNEQFFGPGTRLTVL.

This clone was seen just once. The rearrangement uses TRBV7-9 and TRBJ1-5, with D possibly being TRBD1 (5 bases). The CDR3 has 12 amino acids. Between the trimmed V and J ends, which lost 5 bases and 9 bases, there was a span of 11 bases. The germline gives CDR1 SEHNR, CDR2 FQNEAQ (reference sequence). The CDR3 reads CASSRGLRPQHF. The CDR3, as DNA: TGTGCCAGCAGCCGGGGCTTGCGGCCCCAGCATTTT.

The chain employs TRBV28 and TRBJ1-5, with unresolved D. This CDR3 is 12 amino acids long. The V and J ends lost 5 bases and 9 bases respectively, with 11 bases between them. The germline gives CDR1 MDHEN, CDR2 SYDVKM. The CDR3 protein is CASSPNLGPQHF. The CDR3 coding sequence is TGTGCCAGCAGTCCCAACCTAGGGCCCCAGCATTTT.

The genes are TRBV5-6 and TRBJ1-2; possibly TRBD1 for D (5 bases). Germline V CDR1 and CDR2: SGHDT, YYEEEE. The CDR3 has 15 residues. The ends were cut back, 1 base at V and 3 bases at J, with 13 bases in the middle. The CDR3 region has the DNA TGTGCCAGCAGCTTGTTGGGACGGTCGGACTATGGCTACACCTTC. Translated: CASSLLGRSDYGYTF.

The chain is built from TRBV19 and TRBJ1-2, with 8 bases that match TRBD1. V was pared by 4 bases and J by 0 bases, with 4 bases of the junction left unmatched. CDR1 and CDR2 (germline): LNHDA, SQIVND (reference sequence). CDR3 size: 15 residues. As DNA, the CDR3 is TGTGCCAGTAGTAGGGGACAGGAATCTAACTATGGCTACACCTTC. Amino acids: CASSRGQESNYGYTF.

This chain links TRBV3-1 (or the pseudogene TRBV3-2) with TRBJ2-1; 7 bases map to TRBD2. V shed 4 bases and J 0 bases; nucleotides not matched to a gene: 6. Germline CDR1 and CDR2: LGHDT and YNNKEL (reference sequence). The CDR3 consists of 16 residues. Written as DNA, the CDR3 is TGTGCCAGCAGCCGATTAGCGGGCGGCTCCTACAATGAGCAGTTCTTC. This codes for CASSRLAGGSYNEQFF.

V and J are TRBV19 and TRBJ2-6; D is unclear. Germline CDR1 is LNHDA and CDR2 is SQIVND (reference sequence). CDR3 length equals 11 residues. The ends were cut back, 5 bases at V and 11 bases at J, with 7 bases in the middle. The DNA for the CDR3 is TGTGCCAGTAGTTCTTTTTACGTCCTGACTTTC. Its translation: CASSSFYVLTF.

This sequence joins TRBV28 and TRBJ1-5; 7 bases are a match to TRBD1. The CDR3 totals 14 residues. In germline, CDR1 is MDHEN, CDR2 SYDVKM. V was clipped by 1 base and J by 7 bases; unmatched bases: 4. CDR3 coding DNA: TGTGCCAGCAGTTTATTCGGGACAGAACAGCCCCAGCATTTT. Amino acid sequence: CASSLFGTEQPQHF.

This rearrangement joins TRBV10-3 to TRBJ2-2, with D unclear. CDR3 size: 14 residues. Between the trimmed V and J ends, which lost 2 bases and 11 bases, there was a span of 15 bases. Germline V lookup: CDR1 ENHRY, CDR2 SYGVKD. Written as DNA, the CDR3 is TGTGCCATCAGTGAGGGGGATAGGGTTAAAGAGCTGTTTTTT. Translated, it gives CAISEGDRVKELFF.

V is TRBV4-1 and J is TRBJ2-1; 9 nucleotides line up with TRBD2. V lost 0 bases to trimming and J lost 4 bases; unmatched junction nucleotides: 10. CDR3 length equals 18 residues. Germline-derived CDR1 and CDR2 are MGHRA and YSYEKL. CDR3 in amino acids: CASSQDRIAGAGYNEQFF. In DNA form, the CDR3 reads TGCGCCAGCAGCCAAGATAGAATAGCGGGGGCCGGGTACAATGAGCAGTTCTTC.

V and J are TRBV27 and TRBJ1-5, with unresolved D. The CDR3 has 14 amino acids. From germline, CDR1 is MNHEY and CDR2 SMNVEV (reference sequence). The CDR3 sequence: CASAPNGSNQPQHF. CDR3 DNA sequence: TGTGCTTCGGCCCCAAATGGGAGCAATCAGCCCCAGCATTTT.

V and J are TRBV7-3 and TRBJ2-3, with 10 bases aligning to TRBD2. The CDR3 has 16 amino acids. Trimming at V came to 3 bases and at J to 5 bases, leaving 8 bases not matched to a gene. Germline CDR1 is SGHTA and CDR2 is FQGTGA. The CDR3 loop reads CASSLGAGGRRDTQYF. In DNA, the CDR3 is TGTGCCAGCAGCTTGGGAGCGGGAGGGAGAAGAGATACGCAGTATTTT.

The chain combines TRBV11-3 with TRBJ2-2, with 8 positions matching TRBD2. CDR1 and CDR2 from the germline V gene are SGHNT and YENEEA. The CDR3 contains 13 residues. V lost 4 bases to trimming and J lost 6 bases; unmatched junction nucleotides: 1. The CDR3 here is CASSSGGAGELFF. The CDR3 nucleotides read TGTGCCAGCAGCTCCGGGGGGGCCGGGGAGCTGTTTTTT.

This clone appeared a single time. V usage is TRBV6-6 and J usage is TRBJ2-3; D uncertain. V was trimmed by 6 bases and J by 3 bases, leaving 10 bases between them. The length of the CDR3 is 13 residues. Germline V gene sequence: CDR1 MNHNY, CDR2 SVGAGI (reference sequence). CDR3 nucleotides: TGTGCCAGCAGCCCCCAAGGAACAGATACGCAGTATTTT. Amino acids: CASSPQGTDTQYF.

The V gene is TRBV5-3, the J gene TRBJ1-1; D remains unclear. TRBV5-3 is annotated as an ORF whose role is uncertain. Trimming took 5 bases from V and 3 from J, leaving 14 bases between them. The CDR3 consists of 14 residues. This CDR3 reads CARSGYGGYTEAFF. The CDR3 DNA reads TGTGCCAGAAGTGGGTATGGAGGCTACACTGAAGCTTTCTTT.

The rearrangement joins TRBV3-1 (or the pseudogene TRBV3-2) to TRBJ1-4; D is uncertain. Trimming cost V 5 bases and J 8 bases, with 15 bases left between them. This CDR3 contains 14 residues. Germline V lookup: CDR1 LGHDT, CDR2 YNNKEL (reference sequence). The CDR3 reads CASSTGSTVEKLFF. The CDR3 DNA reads TGTGCCAGCAGCACGGGGTCCACGGTCGAAAAACTGTTTTTT.